Following are 26 T cell receptor beta chains from one sample sequenced in a study of OX40 agonist ivuxolimab in advanced cancers. TCRdb's table, derived via immunoSEQ multiplex PCR, lists solely in-frame clones and lacks some. This sample carries roughly 42,000 clones, about 91% of them seen once, and the ten largest clones take roughly 30%. The sample in question was CD4+ or CD8+ T cells sorted from blood, obtained in a trial of the OX40 agonist ivuxolimab. The receptors were sampled from an adult with an advanced solid tumor such as melanoma, head and neck, liver or kidney cancer.

The V call is TRBV4-1, the J call TRBJ2-1; D not certain. V was shortened by 1 base and J by 0 bases, with 10 bases between the two germline ends. Germline CDR1 MGHRA, CDR2 YSYEKL. This CDR3 contains 16 residues. DNA of the CDR3: TGCGCCAGCAGCCAAGGGGTAGTTATCTCCTACAATGAGCAGTTCTTC. It specifies CASSQGVVISYNEQFF.

This rearrangement joins TRBV11-1 to TRBJ2-5; D uncertain. The ends were cut back, 5 bases at V and 0 bases at J, with 10 bases in the middle. Germline CDR1 SGHAT, CDR2 FQDESV (reference sequence). CDR3 length equals 14 residues. The CDR3 bases are TGTGCCAGCAGCGCCCGACAATACCAAGAGACCCAGTACTTC. It codes for CASSARQYQETQYF.

The chain uses TRBV18 and TRBJ2-1; D might be TRBD1 (6 bases). The CDR3 is 14 amino acids. Germline V gives CDR1 KGHSH, CDR2 LQKENI. The V end lost 3 bases, the J end lost 4 bases, and 10 bases lay between the germline ends. CDR3 amino acids: CASSPEGTYNEQFF. CDR3 coding DNA: TGTGCCAGCTCACCGGAAGGGACATACAATGAGCAGTTCTTC.

The rearrangement uses TRBV29-1 and TRBJ2-2, with D perhaps matching TRBD1 (6 bases). V lost 6 bases and J lost 5, with 16 bases in between. Germline assignment: CDR1 SQVTM and CDR2 ANQGSEA. The CDR3 runs 14 residues. CDR3 sequence: CSVVQGYGTGELFF. The CDR3 bases are TGCAGCGTGGTACAGGGATACGGGACCGGGGAGCTGTTTTTT.

This clone came up once. The chain couples TRBV4-1 to TRBJ2-1; TRBD2 matches at 9 bases. J was trimmed by 9 bases and V by 3 bases; bases with no gene match: 3. CDR3 length equals 13 residues. The germline V gene encodes CDR1 MGHRA and CDR2 YSYEKL. The CDR3 loop reads CASSHSGSFEQFF. As DNA, the CDR3 is TGCGCCAGCAGCCATAGCGGGAGCTTTGAGCAGTTCTTC.

The V gene is TRBV29-1, the J gene TRBJ2-7, with TRBD1 matching over 8 bases. Trimming at V came to 5 bases and at J to 2 bases, leaving 5 bases not matched to a gene. The CDR3 is 13 amino acids. Germline CDR1 SQVTM, CDR2 ANQGSEA. CDR3 in amino acids: CSVMTGETYEQYF. CDR3 coding DNA: TGCAGCGTTATGACAGGGGAAACCTACGAGCAGTACTTC.

The CDR3 loop reads CASSSGTGLAGVSGLADTQYF. The CDR3 DNA sequence: TGCGCCAGCAGCTCCGGAACGGGACTAGCGGGAGTATCTGGTTTGGCAGATACGCAGTATTTT. The chain is built from TRBV5-1 and TRBJ2-3, with 14 positions matching TRBD2. CDR1 is SGHRS and CDR2 is YFSETQ in the germline V gene. After removal of 3 bases from V and 4 bases from J, the junction contained 19 bases not matched to a gene. The CDR3 extends over 21 amino acids.

V gene TRBV7-2 combines with J gene TRBJ2-2, with 12 positions matching TRBD2. The germline V gene has CDR1 SGHTA and CDR2 FQGNSA. Unmatched junction bases numbered 7, after V lost 6 bases and J lost 2 bases. The CDR3 loop spans 17 amino acids. CDR3 DNA sequence: TGTGCCAGCAGGCGACTAGCGGGAGTGGGAAACACCGGGGAGCTGTTTTTT. Protein sequence: CASRRLAGVGNTGELFF.

J is TRBJ2-7 and V is TRBV7-9; TRBD2 agrees at 8 bases. Germline V CDR1 and CDR2: SEHNR, FQNEAQ (reference sequence). This CDR3 comprises 14 residues. V lost 3 bases and J lost 6; bases outside the gene matches: 7. The CDR3: CASSFAGRAFEQYF. CDR3 coding DNA: TGTGCCAGCAGCTTCGCCGGGAGGGCCTTCGAGCAGTACTTC.

V gene TRBV5-4 combines with J gene TRBJ2-2; TRBD2 matches at 7 bases. Germline CDR1 SGHNT, CDR2 YYREEE (reference sequence). Trimming cost V 7 bases and J 4 bases; bases outside gene matches: 13. CDR3 length equals 16 residues. CDR3 amino acids: CASPVGGGAGTGELFF. The CDR3 DNA reads as TGTGCCAGCCCCGTTGGGGGGGGAGCGGGCACCGGGGAGCTGTTTTTT.

CDR3 nucleotides: TGCGCCAGACGGACCTGGATAACATTCTCCGGGGAGCTGTTTTTT. Residues: CARRTWITFSGELFF. The J gene is TRBJ2-2, the V gene TRBV5-1; D is ambiguous. The CDR3 runs 15 residues. Germline V gene data show CDR1 as SGHRS and CDR2 as YFSETQ. V dropped 8 bases and J dropped 6 bases, with 20 bases sitting between them.

The V and J genes are TRBV7-8 and TRBJ1-2, with 9 positions matching TRBD1. Trimming cost V 4 bases and J 10 bases; bases outside gene matches: 4. In germline, CDR1 is SGHVS, CDR2 FQNEAQ. The length of the CDR3 is 12 residues. DNA for the CDR3: TGTGCCAGCAGCTGGGGACAGGGCCACTACACCTTC. It codes for CASSWGQGHYTF.

The V and J genes are TRBV28 and TRBJ2-7; a weak D match, TRBD1 (5 bases). There are 15 residues in the CDR3. CDR1 MDHEN and CDR2 SYDVKM come from the germline V gene. V shed 6 bases and J shed 4 bases, with 19 bases lying between them. The CDR3 protein is CASSSPRQYKYEQYF. The CDR3 nucleotides read TGTGCCAGCAGCTCCCCCCGACAGTATAAGTACGAGCAGTACTTC. The complete variable domain, with remaining parts taken from reference TRBV28 and TRBJ2-7, reads DVKVTQSSRYLVKRTGEKVFLECVQDMDHENMFWYRQDPGLGLRLIYFSYDVKMKEKGDIPEGYSVSREKKERFSLILESASTNQTSMYLCASSSPRQYKYEQYFGPGTRLTVT.

The rearrangement joins TRBV29-1 to TRBJ2-1; possible D gene TRBD2, 6 bases. V lost 6 bases to trimming and J lost 5 bases, with 23 bases between them. CDR3 length: 16 residues. Per the germline V gene, CDR1 is SQVTM and CDR2 is ANQGSEA. CDR3 amino acids: CSVLGRFTGENNEQFF. As DNA, the CDR3 is TGCAGCGTCCTCGGGCGTTTCACGGGAGAGAACAATGAGCAGTTCTTC.

The chain recombines TRBV27 with TRBJ1-5; no definite D call. V was trimmed by 1 base and J by 0 bases, leaving 13 bases between them. Germline CDR1 MNHEY, CDR2 SMNVEV (reference sequence). This CDR3 comprises 17 residues. As DNA, the CDR3 is TGTGCCAGCAGTTTATTGTCTCCTAACCCTAGCAATCAGCCCCAGCATTTT. This translates into CASSLLSPNPSNQPQHF.

The J gene is TRBJ1-1, the V gene TRBV7-9; 7 nucleotides align to TRBD1. V was pared by 1 base and J by 7 bases, with 6 bases of the junction left unmatched. The CDR3 totals 14 residues. Germline CDR1 SEHNR, CDR2 FQNEAQ (reference sequence). The CDR3 DNA reads TGTGCCAGCAGCTTAGACGAGGGGGCGCGTGAAGCTTTCTTT. This translates into CASSLDEGAREAFF. Filled out from reference TRBV7-9 and TRBJ1-1, the complete variable domain reads DTGVSQNPRHKITKRGQNVTFRCDPISEHNRLYWYRQTLGQGPEFLTYFQNEAQLEKSRLLSDRFSAERPKGSFSTLEIQRTEQGDSAMYLCASSLDEGAREAFFGQGTRLTVV.

The chain joins TRBV4-1 to TRBJ2-5; 9 nucleotides agree with TRBD2. Germline lookup yields CDR1 MGHRA and CDR2 YSYEKL. The CDR3 sequence is 16 residues long. V was pared by 0 bases and J by 1 base, with 3 bases of the junction left unmatched. CDR3 bases: TGCGCCAGCAGCCAAGATCCTAGCGGGGTCCAAGAGACCCAGTACTTC. Translated: CASSQDPSGVQETQYF.

This chain connects TRBV27 to TRBJ2-3, with TRBD1 matching 9 bases. Looked up from germline, CDR1 is MNHEY and CDR2 is SMNVEV (reference sequence). This CDR3 is 15 amino acids long. Losses at the gene ends were 7 bases for V and 3 bases for J; bases not matched to a gene: 8. In DNA, the CDR3 is TGTGCCAGCACCTCGGGGACAGGGCTAACAGATACGCAGTATTTT. The encoded protein is CASTSGTGLTDTQYF.

The chain joins TRBV27 to TRBJ2-1; D is unclear. The CDR3 is 14 residues long. V was clipped by 2 bases and J by 3 bases, with 8 bases between them. The germline gives CDR1 MNHEY, CDR2 SMNVEV (reference sequence). CDR3 region: CASSLGSNYNEQFF. The CDR3 DNA is TGTGCCAGCAGTTTAGGGTCTAACTACAATGAGCAGTTCTTC.

This clone was counted once. This sequence joins TRBV7-3 and TRBJ1-1; no definite D call. Germline V lookup: CDR1 SGHTA, CDR2 FQGTGA. CDR3 length equals 13 residues. V was pared by 1 base and J by 1 base, with 4 bases between. CDR3 nucleotides: TGTGCCAGCAGCTTAAACGGGAACACTGAAGCTTTCTTT. This translates into CASSLNGNTEAFF. The variable domain in full, with the rest retrieved from reference TRBV7-3 and TRBJ1-1, is GAGVSQTPSNKVTEKGKYVELRCDPISGHTALYWYRQSLGQGPEFLIYFQGTGAADDSGLPNDRFFAVRPEGSVSTLKIQRTERGDSAVYLCASSLNGNTEAFFGQGTRLTVV.

The CDR3 nucleotides read TGTGCCAGCAGTTTAAGGGCACATTCCTACGAGCAGTACTTC. It specifies CASSLRAHSYEQYF. This sequence joins TRBV27 and TRBJ2-7; no definite D call. CDR3 size: 14 residues. Germline V gives CDR1 MNHEY, CDR2 SMNVEV (reference sequence). The V gene lost 2 bases and the J gene lost 1 base, with 9 bases spanning the gap.

The chain links TRBV14 to TRBJ2-5, with 15 bases fitting TRBD2. V shed 5 bases and J 6 bases; nucleotides not matched to a gene: 4. The germline V gene encodes CDR1 SGHDN and CDR2 FVKESK. The CDR3 runs to 15 residues. DNA of the CDR3: TGTGCCAGCAGCGAAGGGACTAGCGGGAGGAAGACCCAGTACTTC. Translation: CASSEGTSGRKTQYF.

This chain connects TRBV10-2 to TRBJ2-5; no clear D gene. The germline gives CDR1 WSHSY, CDR2 SAAADI. V was cut by 2 bases and J by 4 bases, with 8 bases left in between. CDR3 size: 13 residues. The CDR3 DNA sequence: TGCGCCAGCAGTGAGGACTGGGGAGAGACCCAGTACTTC. Residues: CASSEDWGETQYF.

The chain uses TRBV13 and TRBJ2-1, with TRBD2 matching over 12 bases. Germline CDR1 is PRHDT and CDR2 is FYEKMQ (reference sequence). The CDR3 consists of 16 residues. V trimming: 2 bases; J trimming: 8 bases; junction bases outside the gene matches: 7. CDR3: CASSLTTSGRGYEQFF. CDR3 DNA sequence: TGTGCCAGCAGCTTAACGACTAGCGGGAGAGGATATGAGCAGTTCTTC.

This clone was recorded once. This chain links TRBV13 with TRBJ2-3, with D perhaps matching TRBD1 (6 bases). Germline values: CDR1 PRHDT, CDR2 FYEKMQ (reference sequence). V lost 1 base and J lost 1, with 6 bases in between. This CDR3 spans 14 amino acids. DNA of the CDR3: TGTGCCAGCAGCTTAGACAGGGGCACAGATACGCAGTATTTT. Its protein is CASSLDRGTDTQYF.

This chain joins TRBV5-1 and TRBJ2-2, with D hard to call. The germline V gene encodes CDR1 SGHRS and CDR2 YFSETQ. CDR3 length: 15 residues. V was trimmed by 6 bases and J by 1 base, leaving 13 bases between them. The CDR3 DNA is TGCGCCAGCACATCTTACCGGTGGAACACCGGGGAGCTGTTTTTT. It is translated as CASTSYRWNTGELFF.